A single sample is the source of the 11 T cell receptor beta chains below, sequenced in a study of cytomegalovirus exposure and HLA in healthy donors (dated by TCRdb to about 2017). Library method: the immunoSEQ multiplex PCR assay. The multiplex PCR relied on a mix of 60 forward primers for TCR Vbeta segments and 13 reverse primers for TCR Jbeta segments. TCRdb took over this immuneACCESS table, retaining in-frame rearrangements with V and J assigned. Such tables are incomplete; in checked studies, under half of the missing clones stem from an unresolved V gene, and the remainder is unexplained. For this sample the table gives approximately 170,000 clones, of which approximately 71% were detected only once. Jointly, the top ten make up around 1.5% of the sample. The material sequenced was PBMCs. The receptors stem from a girl between 10 and 17 years old in good health and CMV-seronegative.

The rearrangement joins TRBV19 to TRBJ1-5; D is ambiguous. Between the trimmed V and J ends, which lost 4 bases and 4 bases, there was a span of 11 bases. The CDR3 consists of 14 residues. CDR1 is LNHDA and CDR2 is SQIVND in the germline V gene (reference sequence). CDR3 in DNA: TGTGCCAGTAGTACGGCAGGTGGTAATCAGCCCCAGCATTTT. This translates into CASSTAGGNQPQHF.

The chain combines TRBV19 with TRBJ2-7; 7 bases line up with TRBD1. V was pared by 6 bases and J by 4 bases, with 12 bases of the junction left unmatched. The germline V gene encodes CDR1 LNHDA and CDR2 SQIVND (reference sequence). CDR3 size: 15 residues. The CDR3, as DNA: TGTGCCAGTAGGGCAAGACAGGGCCCGGGATACGAGCAGTACTTC. As protein: CASRARQGPGYEQYF.

This chain links TRBV5-1 with TRBJ1-2, with 10 bases identical to TRBD1. Germline V gene sequence: CDR1 SGHRS, CDR2 YFSETQ. J gave up 4 bases and V 4 bases, and 7 bases lay outside the gene matches. This CDR3 is built from 15 residues. The CDR3 DNA follows: TGCGCCAGCAGCGCGACAGGGGGCCCTACCTATGGCTACACCTTC. Its translation: CASSATGGPTYGYTF.

V and J are TRBV10-3 and TRBJ2-3, with 10 nucleotides matching TRBD2. CDR3 length equals 15 residues. Trimming removed 8 bases from V and 0 bases from J; junction bases left unmatched: 5. CDR1 and CDR2 from the germline V gene are ENHRY and SYGVKD. CDR3 residues: CAISPSGGSTDTQYF. The CDR3, as DNA: TGTGCCATCTCCCCTAGCGGGGGTAGCACAGATACGCAGTATTTT.

This clone turned up a few times. The chain has TRBV28 and TRBJ2-1; 8 bases agree with TRBD2. The CDR3 contains 18 residues. Germline CDR1 reads MDHEN; CDR2 reads SYDVKM. Unmatched junction bases numbered 16, after V lost 5 bases and J lost 4 bases. The CDR3 sequence: CASSAPRLERGPYNEQFF. The CDR3, as DNA: TGTGCCAGCAGTGCACCCCGATTGGAGCGGGGGCCTTACAATGAGCAGTTCTTC.

The table lists this clone with a few counts. The J gene is TRBJ1-5, the V gene TRBV18, with D perhaps matching TRBD1 (5 bases). Trimming pared 1 base from V and 2 bases from J, leaving 12 bases between. Germline V gene lookup returns CDR1 KGHSH and CDR2 LQKENI. The CDR3 runs to 16 residues. CDR3 nucleotides: TGTGCCAGCTCACCACGGGAGGGGAAAGGCAATCAGCCCCAGCATTTT. Amino acids: CASSPREGKGNQPQHF.

The rearrangement uses TRBV6-5 and TRBJ1-2; 9 bases fit TRBD1. The CDR3 contains 13 residues. With V trimmed by 3 bases and J by 9 bases, 5 bases remained unmatched. From germline, CDR1 is MNHEY and CDR2 SVGAGI. The CDR3 is CASSYQDRGRYTF. In nucleotides, the CDR3 is TGTGCCAGCAGTTATCAGGACAGGGGCCGCTACACCTTC.

The chain has TRBV7-6 and TRBJ2-7, with 8 bases identical to TRBD1. V trimming: 0 bases; J trimming: 5 bases; junction bases outside the gene matches: 3. This CDR3 spans 14 amino acids. The germline V gene has CDR1 SGHVS and CDR2 FNYEAQ. The CDR3 sequence: CASSLADRADEQYF. CDR3 nucleotides: TGTGCCAGCAGCTTAGCGGACAGGGCGGACGAGCAGTACTTC.

In nucleotides, the CDR3 is TGTGCCAGCAGTTATCGGGACAGCCTAGATTATGGCTACACCTTC. It yields the protein CASSYRDSLDYGYTF. The V gene is TRBV6-6, the J gene TRBJ1-2, with 7 nucleotides matching TRBD1. After removal of 3 bases from V and 5 bases from J, the junction contained 9 bases not matched to a gene. The CDR3 contains 15 residues. CDR1 and CDR2 from the germline V gene are MNHNY and SVGAGI (reference sequence).

This clone has a handful of counts. This sequence joins TRBV7-6 and TRBJ1-4; D unclear. V was cut by 2 bases and J by 6 bases, with 13 bases left in between. This CDR3 comprises 15 residues. Germline V gene lookup returns CDR1 SGHVS and CDR2 FNYEAQ. DNA for the CDR3: TGTGCCAGCAGCTTATTCCCTTTTGACTATGAAAAACTGTTTTTT. This encodes CASSLFPFDYEKLFF.

This clone turned up a few times. The genes are TRBV25-1 and TRBJ1-1; D gene ambiguous. Germline V gives CDR1 MGHDK, CDR2 SYGVNS. Between the trimmed V and J ends, which lost 1 base and 11 bases, there was a span of 8 bases. This CDR3 contains 11 residues. The CDR3 is CASSESGRAFF. CDR3 DNA sequence: TGTGCCAGCAGTGAATCCGGTCGTGCTTTCTTT.